The subject of this entry is one TCR beta chain. TCR beta sequences were obtained from blood CD8+ and CD4+ T cells. Definite or probable Susac syndrome was diagnosed using recently defined diagnostic criteria. This entry belongs to a study of CD8 T cells in Susac syndrome. About the research overall: When blood was collected, patients with Susac syndrome were therapy-naive, were taking corticosteroids, or were receiving intravenous immunoglobulin alone.

The RNA input was about 0.5 to 1 ug, and it was reverse transcribed with random hexamers. Amplification of TCR beta CDR3 used immunoSEQ multiplex PCR across 54 Vbeta and 13 Jbeta. TCRdb re-called the immunoSEQ multiplex PCR reads through MiXCR, storing one row per CDR3 protein. The table records under 150,000 distinct CDR3 sequences, approximately 95% of them present only once. V lost 4 bases and J lost 6; bases outside the gene matches: 9. Germline CDR1 reads MDHEN; CDR2 reads SYDVKM. This CDR3 contains 15 residues. V usage is TRBV28 and J usage is TRBJ2-7, with 10 bases matching TRBD1. This receptor was obtained from a human donor with Susac syndrome. Sequencing was performed on CD4+ T cells from PBMCs. CDR3 residues: CASSSNPGQGSEQYF. In nucleotides, the CDR3 is TGTGCCAGCAGTTCCAACCCGGGACAGGGGTCCGAGCAGTACTTC.